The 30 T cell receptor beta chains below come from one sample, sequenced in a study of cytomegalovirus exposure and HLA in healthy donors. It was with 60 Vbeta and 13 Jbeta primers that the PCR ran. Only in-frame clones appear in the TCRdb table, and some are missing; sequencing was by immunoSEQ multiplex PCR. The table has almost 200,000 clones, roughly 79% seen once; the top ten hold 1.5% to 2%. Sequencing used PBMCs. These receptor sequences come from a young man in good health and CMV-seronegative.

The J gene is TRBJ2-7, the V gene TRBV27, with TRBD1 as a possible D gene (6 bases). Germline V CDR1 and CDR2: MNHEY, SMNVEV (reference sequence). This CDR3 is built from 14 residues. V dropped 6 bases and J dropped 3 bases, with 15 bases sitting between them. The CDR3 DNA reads TGTGCCAGCAGCCCATTCGGGACACACTACGAGCAGTACTTC. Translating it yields CASSPFGTHYEQYF.

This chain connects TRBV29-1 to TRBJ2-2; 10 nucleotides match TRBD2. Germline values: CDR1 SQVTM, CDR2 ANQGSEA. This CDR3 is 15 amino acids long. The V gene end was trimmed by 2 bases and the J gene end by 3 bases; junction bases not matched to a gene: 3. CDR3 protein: CSVETSGKHTGELFF. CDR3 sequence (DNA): TGCAGCGTTGAAACTAGCGGGAAACACACCGGGGAGCTGTTTTTT.

The CDR3 loop reads CSVGQGSNTEAFF. CDR3 DNA sequence: TGCAGCGTTGGACAGGGCTCGAACACTGAAGCTTTCTTT. The gene calls are TRBV29-1 and TRBJ1-1, with 7 bases that match TRBD1. There are 13 residues in the CDR3. V shed 4 bases, J shed 1 base, and the junction held 3 bases outside the gene matches. Per the germline V gene, CDR1 is SQVTM and CDR2 is ANQGSEA.

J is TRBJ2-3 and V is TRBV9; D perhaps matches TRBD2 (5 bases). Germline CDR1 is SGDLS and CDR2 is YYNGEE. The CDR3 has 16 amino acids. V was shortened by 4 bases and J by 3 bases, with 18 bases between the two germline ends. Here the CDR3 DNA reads TGTGCCAGCAGCCCCCAAAGTAGTCCGGGAACAGATACGCAGTATTTT. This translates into CASSPQSSPGTDTQYF.

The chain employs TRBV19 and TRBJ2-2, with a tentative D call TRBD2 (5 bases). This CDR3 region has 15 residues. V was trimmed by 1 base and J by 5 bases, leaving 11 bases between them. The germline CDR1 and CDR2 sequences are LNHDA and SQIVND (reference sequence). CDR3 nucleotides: TGTGCCAGTAGTATAGCAGTACGGGATACCGGGGAGCTGTTTTTT. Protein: CASSIAVRDTGELFF.

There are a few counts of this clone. CDR3 residues: CASSLAVGRSFTGELFF. The DNA of the CDR3 is TGCGCCAGCAGCTTGGCCGTAGGGAGGTCGTTCACCGGGGAGCTGTTTTTT. V gene TRBV5-1 combines with J gene TRBJ2-2, with D possibly TRBD2 on 6 matching bases. V dropped 0 bases and J dropped 4 bases, with 16 bases sitting between them. CDR3 length: 17 residues. The germline gives CDR1 SGHRS, CDR2 YFSETQ.

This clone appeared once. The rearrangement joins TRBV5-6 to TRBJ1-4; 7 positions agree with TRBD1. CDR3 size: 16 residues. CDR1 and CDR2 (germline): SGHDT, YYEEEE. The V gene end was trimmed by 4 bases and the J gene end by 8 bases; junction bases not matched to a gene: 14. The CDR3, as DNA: TGTGCCAGCAGCCCCTGGGGACAGAACAAGGAAGAAAAACTGTTTTTT. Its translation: CASSPWGQNKEEKLFF.

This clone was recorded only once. CDR3 nucleotide sequence: TGTGCCAGCTCCCCTGAACTAGCGGGGACTTACGAGCAGTACTTC. It yields the protein CASSPELAGTYEQYF. The chain employs TRBV18 and TRBJ2-7; 10 nucleotides align to TRBD2. V lost 6 bases and J lost 4; bases outside the gene matches: 9. This CDR3 has 15 residues. Germline V gene data show CDR1 as KGHSH and CDR2 as LQKENI. Full variable domain (missing parts from reference TRBV18 and TRBJ2-7): NAGVMQNPRHLVRRRGQEARLRCSPMKGHSHVYWYRQLPEEGLKFMVYLQKENIIDESGMPKERFSAEFPKEGPSILRIQQVVRGDSAAYFCASSPELAGTYEQYFGPGTRLTVT.

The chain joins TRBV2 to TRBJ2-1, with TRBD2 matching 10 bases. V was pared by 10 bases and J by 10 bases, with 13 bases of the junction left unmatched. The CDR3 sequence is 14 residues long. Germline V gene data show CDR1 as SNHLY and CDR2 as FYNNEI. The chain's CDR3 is CATTSTSGPGEQFF. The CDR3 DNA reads TGTGCCACCACGTCGACTAGCGGGCCCGGAGAGCAGTTCTTC.

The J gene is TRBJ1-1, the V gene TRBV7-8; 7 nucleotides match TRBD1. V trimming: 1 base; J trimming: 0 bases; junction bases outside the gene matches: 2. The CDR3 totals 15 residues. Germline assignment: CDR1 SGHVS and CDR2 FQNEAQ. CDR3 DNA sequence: TGTGCCAGCAGCTTAGTAGGGGGCTTGAACACTGAAGCTTTCTTT. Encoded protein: CASSLVGGLNTEAFF.

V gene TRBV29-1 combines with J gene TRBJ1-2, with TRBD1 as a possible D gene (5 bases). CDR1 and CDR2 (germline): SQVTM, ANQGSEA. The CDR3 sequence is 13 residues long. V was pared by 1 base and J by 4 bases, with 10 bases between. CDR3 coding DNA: TGCAGCGTTGAAGCGGTCAGGGCCTATGGCTACACCTTC. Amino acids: CSVEAVRAYGYTF.

CDR3 coding DNA: TGTGCCAGCAGCCCCGATGCGACAAGAAACACTGAAGCTTTCTTT. Its protein product is CASSPDATRNTEAFF. The chain carries TRBV7-2 and TRBJ1-1; no clear D gene. Germline V CDR1 and CDR2: SGHTA, FQGNSA. V dropped 5 bases and J dropped 2 bases, with 15 bases sitting between them. The CDR3 runs 15 residues.

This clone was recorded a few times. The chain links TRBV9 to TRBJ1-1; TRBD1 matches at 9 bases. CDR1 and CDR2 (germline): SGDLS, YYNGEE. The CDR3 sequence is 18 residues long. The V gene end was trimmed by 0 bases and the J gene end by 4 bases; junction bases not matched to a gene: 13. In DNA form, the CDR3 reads TGTGCCAGCAGCGTAGATCCCGGACAGGGGAGGGGGAGCACTGAAGCTTTCTTT. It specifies CASSVDPGQGRGSTEAFF.

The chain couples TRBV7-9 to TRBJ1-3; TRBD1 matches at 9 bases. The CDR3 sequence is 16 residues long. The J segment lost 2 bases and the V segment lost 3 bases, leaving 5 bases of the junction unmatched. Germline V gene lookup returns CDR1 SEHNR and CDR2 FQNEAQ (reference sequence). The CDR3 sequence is CASSLGQGFTGNTIYF. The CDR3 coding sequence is TGTGCCAGCAGCTTGGGACAGGGATTCACTGGAAACACCATATATTTT.

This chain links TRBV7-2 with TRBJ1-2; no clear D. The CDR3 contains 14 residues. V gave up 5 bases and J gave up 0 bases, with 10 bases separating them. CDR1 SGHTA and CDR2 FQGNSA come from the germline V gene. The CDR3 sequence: CASSPKIANYGYTF. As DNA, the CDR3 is TGTGCCAGCAGCCCCAAGATAGCTAACTATGGCTACACCTTC. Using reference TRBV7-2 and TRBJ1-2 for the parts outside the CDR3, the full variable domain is GAGVSQSPSNKVTEKGKDVELRCDPISGHTALYWYRQSLGQGLEFLIYFQGNSAPDKSGLPSDRFSAERTGGSVSTLTIQRTQQEDSAVYLCASSPKIANYGYTFGSGTRLTVV.

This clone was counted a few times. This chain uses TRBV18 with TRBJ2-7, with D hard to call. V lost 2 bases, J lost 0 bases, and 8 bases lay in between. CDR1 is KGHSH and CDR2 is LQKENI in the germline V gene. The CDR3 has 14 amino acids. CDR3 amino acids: CASSPAYDSYEQYF. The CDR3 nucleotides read TGTGCCAGCTCACCAGCCTACGACTCCTACGAGCAGTACTTC.

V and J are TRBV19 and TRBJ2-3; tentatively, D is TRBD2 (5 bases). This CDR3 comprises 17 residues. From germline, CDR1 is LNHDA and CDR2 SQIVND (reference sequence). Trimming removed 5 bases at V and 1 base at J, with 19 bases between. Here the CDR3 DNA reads TGTGCCAGTAGTTTCTCGACTAAGCTACATGGCACAGATACGCAGTATTTT. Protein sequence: CASSFSTKLHGTDTQYF.

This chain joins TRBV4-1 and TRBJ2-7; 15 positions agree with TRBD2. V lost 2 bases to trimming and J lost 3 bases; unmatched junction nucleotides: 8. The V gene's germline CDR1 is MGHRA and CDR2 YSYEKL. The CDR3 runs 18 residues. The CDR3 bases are TGCGCCAGCAGCCAAAGGGGACTAGCGGGAGGTAGGGTCTACGAGCAGTACTTC. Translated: CASSQRGLAGGRVYEQYF.

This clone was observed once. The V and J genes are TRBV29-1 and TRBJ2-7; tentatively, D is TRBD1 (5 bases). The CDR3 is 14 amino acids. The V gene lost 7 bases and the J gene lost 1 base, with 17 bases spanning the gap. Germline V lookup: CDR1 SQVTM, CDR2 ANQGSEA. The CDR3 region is CSAGRGVFSYEQYF. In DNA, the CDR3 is TGCAGCGCCGGTAGGGGTGTTTTTTCCTACGAGCAGTACTTC.

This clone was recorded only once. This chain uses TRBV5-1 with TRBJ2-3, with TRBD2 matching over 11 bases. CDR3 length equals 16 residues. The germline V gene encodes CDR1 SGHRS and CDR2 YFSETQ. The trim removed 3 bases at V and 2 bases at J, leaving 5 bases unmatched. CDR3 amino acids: CASSYPGLADTDTQYF. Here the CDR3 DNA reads TGCGCCAGCAGCTACCCGGGACTAGCGGACACAGATACGCAGTATTTT.

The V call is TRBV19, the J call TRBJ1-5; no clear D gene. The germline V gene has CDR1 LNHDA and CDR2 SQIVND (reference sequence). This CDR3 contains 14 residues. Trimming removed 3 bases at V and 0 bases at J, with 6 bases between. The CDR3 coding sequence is TGTGCCAGTAGTATTTCCATTAGCAATCAGCCCCAGCATTTT. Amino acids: CASSISISNQPQHF.

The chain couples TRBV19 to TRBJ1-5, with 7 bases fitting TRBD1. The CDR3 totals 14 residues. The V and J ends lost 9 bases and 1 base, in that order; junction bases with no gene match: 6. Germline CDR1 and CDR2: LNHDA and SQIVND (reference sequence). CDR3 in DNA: TGTGCCAGCTCAGGGGGTTGGAGCAATCAGCCCCAGCATTTT. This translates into CASSGGWSNQPQHF.

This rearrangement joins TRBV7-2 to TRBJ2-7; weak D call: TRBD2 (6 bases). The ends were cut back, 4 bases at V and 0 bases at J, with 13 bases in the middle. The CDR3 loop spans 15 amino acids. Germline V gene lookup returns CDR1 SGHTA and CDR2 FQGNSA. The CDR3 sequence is CASSSIAVGSYEQYF. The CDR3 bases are TGTGCCAGCAGCTCAATAGCGGTCGGCTCCTACGAGCAGTACTTC.

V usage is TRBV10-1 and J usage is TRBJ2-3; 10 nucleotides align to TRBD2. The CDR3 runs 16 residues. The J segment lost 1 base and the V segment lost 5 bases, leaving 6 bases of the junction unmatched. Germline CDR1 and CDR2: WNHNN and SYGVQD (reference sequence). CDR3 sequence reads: CASSPLAGEGTDTQYF. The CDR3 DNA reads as TGCGCCAGCAGTCCCCTAGCGGGGGAAGGCACAGATACGCAGTATTTT.

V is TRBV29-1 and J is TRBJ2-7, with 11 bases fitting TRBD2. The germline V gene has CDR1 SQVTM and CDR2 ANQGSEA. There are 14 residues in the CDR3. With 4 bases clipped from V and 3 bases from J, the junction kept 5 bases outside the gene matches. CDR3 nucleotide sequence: TGCAGCGTTGTCTTAGCGGGAGGGTTCTACGAGCAGTACTTC. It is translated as CSVVLAGGFYEQYF.

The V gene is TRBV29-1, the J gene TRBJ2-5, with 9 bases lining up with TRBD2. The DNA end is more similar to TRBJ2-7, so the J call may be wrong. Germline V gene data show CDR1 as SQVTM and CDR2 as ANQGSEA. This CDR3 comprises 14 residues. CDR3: CSVIDGLARYEQYF. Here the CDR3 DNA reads TGCAGCGTTATAGACGGACTAGCGCGGTACGAGCAGTACTTC.

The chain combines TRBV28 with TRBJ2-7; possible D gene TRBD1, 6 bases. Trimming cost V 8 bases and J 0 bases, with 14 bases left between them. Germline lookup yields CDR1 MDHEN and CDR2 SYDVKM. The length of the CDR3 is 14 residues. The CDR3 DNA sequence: TGTGCCAGCGTTCTAGGGGGTAGCTCCTACGAGCAGTACTTC. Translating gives CASVLGGSSYEQYF.

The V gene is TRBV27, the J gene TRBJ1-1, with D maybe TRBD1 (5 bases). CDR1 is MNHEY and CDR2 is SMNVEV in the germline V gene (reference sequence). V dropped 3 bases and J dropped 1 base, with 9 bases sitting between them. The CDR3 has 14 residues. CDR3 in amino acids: CASSFRGKNTEAFF. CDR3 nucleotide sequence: TGTGCCAGCAGTTTTAGGGGAAAGAACACTGAAGCTTTCTTT.

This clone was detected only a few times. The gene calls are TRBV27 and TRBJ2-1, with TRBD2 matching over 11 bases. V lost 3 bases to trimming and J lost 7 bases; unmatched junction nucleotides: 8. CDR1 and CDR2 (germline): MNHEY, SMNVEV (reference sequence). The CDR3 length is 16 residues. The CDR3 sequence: CASSLLGLAGGNEQFF. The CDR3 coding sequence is TGTGCCAGCAGTTTGTTAGGGCTAGCGGGAGGTAATGAGCAGTTCTTC.

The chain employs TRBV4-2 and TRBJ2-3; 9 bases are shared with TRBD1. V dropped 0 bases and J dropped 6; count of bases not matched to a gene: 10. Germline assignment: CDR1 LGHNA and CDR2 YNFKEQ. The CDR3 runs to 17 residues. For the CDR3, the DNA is TGTGCCAGCAGCCAAGAGGGAAAACAGGGGGCGGCCGATACGCAGTATTTT. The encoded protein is CASSQEGKQGAADTQYF.